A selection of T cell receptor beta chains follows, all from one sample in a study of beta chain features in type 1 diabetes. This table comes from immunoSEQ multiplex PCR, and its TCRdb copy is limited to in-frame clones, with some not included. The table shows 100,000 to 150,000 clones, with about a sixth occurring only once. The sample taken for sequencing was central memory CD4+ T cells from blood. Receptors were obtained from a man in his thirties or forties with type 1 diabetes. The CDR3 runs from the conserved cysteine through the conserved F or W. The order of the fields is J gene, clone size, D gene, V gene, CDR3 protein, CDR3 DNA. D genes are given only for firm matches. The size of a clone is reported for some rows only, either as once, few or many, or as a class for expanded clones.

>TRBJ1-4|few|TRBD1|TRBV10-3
CAISATGGDEKLFF
TGTGCCATCAGCGCGACAGGGGGGGATGAAAAACTGTTTTTT
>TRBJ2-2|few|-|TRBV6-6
CASSKTVNTGELFF
TGTGCCAGCAGCAAGACGGTGAACACCGGGGAGCTGTTTTTT
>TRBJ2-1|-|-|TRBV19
CASSMAILENEQFF
TGTGCCAGTAGTATGGCGATTTTGGAAAATGAGCAGTTCTTC
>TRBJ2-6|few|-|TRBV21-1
CASSKVTALSGANVLTF
TGTGCCAGCAGCAAGGTGACAGCTCTCTCTGGGGCCAACGTCCTGACTTTC
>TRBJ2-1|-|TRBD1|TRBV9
CASSVATGSVNEQFF
TGTGCCAGCAGCGTAGCGACAGGGAGTGTCAATGAGCAGTTCTTC
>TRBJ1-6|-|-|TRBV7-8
CASSFRQENSPLHF
TGTGCCAGCAGCTTTAGACAGGAGAATTCACCCCTCCACTTT
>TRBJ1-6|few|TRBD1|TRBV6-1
CASGKQGRNSPLHF
TGTGCCAGCGGGAAACAGGGGCGGAATTCACCCCTCCACTTT
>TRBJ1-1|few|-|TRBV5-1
CASSPHLRREAFF
TGCGCCAGCAGCCCCCACCTGAGACGTGAAGCTTTCTTT
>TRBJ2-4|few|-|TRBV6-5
CASTRGNIQYF
TGTGCCAGCACCAGGGGAAACATTCAGTACTTC
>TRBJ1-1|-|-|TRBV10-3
CAISESEVGSSTEAFF
TGTGCCATCAGTGAGTCAGAGGTAGGGTCGAGCACTGAAGCTTTCTTT
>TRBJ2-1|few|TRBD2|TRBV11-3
CASSSRGGLNEQFF
TGTGCCAGCAGCTCCCGCGGGGGGCTAAATGAGCAGTTCTTC
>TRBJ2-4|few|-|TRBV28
CASSSGQAKNIQYF
TGTGCCAGCAGTTCGGGACAAGCCAAAAACATTCAGTACTTC
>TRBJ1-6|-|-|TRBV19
CASSIAGTSNSPLHF
TGTGCCAGTAGTATCGCAGGGACTTCAAATTCACCCCTCCACTTT
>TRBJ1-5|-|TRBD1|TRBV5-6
CASSPQRQGDQPQHF
TGTGCCAGCAGCCCACAGAGACAGGGTGATCAGCCCCAGCATTTT
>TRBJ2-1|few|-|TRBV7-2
CASSPNRNEQFF
TGTGCCAGCAGCCCCAACCGTAATGAGCAGTTCTTC
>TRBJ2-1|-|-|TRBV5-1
CASRGSGTRINEQFF
TGCGCCAGCAGAGGATCCGGGACACGGATCAATGAGCAGTTCTTC
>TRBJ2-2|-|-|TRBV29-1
CSATASGVTGELFF
TGCAGCGCTACCGCATCAGGGGTTACCGGGGAGCTGTTTTTT
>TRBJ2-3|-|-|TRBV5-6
CASSLRAGTDTQYF
TGTGCCAGCAGCTTGAGAGCGGGCACAGATACGCAGTATTTT
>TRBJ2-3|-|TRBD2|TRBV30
CAWSLAGGRTDTQYF
TGTGCCTGGAGCCTAGCGGGGGGGCGCACAGATACGCAGTATTTT
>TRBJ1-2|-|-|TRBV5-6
CASTRWGVGYGYTF
TGTGCCAGCACCCGGTGGGGCGTTGGCTATGGCTACACCTTC
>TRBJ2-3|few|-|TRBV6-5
CASSAGAQGTQYF
TGTGCCAGCAGCGCCGGGGCCCAGGGTACGCAGTATTTT
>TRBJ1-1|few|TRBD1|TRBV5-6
CASSLNRGAGEAFF
TGTGCCAGCAGCTTGAACAGGGGAGCTGGTGAAGCTTTCTTT
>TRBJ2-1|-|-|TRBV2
CASSVQGGNEQFF
TGTGCCAGCAGTGTGCAGGGCGGCAATGAGCAGTTCTTC
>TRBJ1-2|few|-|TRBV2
CASSEEGWGGYTF
TGTGCCAGCAGTGAAGAGGGTTGGGGTGGCTACACCTTC
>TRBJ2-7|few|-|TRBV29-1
CSGRTSSYEQYF
TGCAGCGGGCGGACATCCTCCTACGAGCAGTACTTC
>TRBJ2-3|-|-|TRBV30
CAWSKVDTQYF
TGTGCCTGGAGTAAAGTGGATACGCAGTATTTT
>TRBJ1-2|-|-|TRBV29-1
CSAQTPKDGNYGYTF
TGCAGCGCCCAGACGCCTAAGGACGGGAACTATGGCTACACCTTC
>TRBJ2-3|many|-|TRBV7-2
CASSLYTDTQYF
TGTGCCAGCAGCTTGTACACAGATACGCAGTATTTT
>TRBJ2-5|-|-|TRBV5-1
CASNQEETQYF
TGCGCCAGCAATCAAGAGGAGACCCAGTACTTC
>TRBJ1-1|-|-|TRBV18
CASSPSRGNPNTEAFF
TGTGCCAGCTCACCATCGCGGGGTAATCCGAACACTGAAGCTTTCTTT
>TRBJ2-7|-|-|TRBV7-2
CASSLEIQGSGYEQYF
TGTGCCAGCAGCTTAGAGATTCAGGGGAGTGGGTACGAGCAGTACTTC
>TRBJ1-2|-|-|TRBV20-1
CSAAAYYGYTF
TGCAGTGCGGCGGCGTACTATGGCTACACCTTC
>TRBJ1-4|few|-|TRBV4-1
CASSAAGAVEKLFF
TGCGCCAGCAGCGCTGCGGGGGCGGTGGAAAAACTGTTTTTT
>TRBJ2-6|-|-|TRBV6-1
CASSEYGVASGANVLTF
TGTGCCAGCAGTGAATATGGGGTGGCGTCTGGGGCCAACGTCCTGACTTTC
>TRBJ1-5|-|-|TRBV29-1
CSVVLGDSNQPQHF
TGCAGCGTTGTGTTGGGGGATAGCAATCAGCCCCAGCATTTT
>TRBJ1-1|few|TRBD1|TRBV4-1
CASSQNYRDRAKGEAFF
TGCGCCAGCAGCCAAAATTACCGGGACAGGGCAAAAGGTGAAGCTTTCTTT
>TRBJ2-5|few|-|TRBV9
CASSATGGGYQETQYF
TGTGCCAGCAGCGCCACAGGTGGGGGGTACCAAGAGACCCAGTACTTC
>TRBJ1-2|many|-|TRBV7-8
CASSLSPGNYGYTF
TGTGCCAGCAGCTTATCCCCAGGCAACTATGGCTACACCTTC
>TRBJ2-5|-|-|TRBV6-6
CASTNLARGTQYF
TGTGCCAGCACCAACTTAGCACGTGGGACCCAGTACTTC
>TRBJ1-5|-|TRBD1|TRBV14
CASSRGQGNQPQHF
TGTGCCAGCAGTAGAGGACAGGGGAATCAGCCCCAGCATTTT